The clone carrying this TCR beta chain was counted at least ten times. What it binds is unknown. The data originate from a study of shared clonotypes between healthy human individuals. Study in general: The people who gave samples were two women and a few men aged 18 to 49. Used for every donor were three CD4 naive, three CD4 memory, two CD8 naive and one CD8 memory plate.

Sequenced by immunoSEQ multiplex PCR; TCRdb stores in-frame clones only, minus some. The repertoire holds hundreds of thousands of clones, with around three quarters as singletons. Germline V gene sequence: CDR1 SGHRS, CDR2 YFSETQ. Between the trimmed V and J ends, which lost 2 bases and 1 base, there was a span of 10 bases. CDR3 size: 15 residues. Findings of the study overall: Shared clonotypes across all four donors exceeded non-shared ones in generation probability. About 5% was the fraction of naive CD4 clonotypes found shared across four donors.

This TCR derives from a woman in her twenties or thirties in good health. The chain recombines TRBV5-1 with TRBJ2-1, with no clear D. Sequencing was done on a sample of memory CD4+ T cells sorted from blood. Noted subset: CD45RA-negative fraction. CDR3: CASSFSTASYNEQFF. DNA for the CDR3: TGCGCCAGCAGCTTCTCGACGGCTTCCTACAATGAGCAGTTCTTC.